This T cell receptor beta chain came from a study of CD8 T cells in ankylosing spondylitis. Study results and limitations: Clones linked to the disease showed a CD8+ phenotype. They occurred at relatively low frequencies in peripheral blood. Some motif variants had been reported before (in reactive arthritis synovial fluid and blood). The study looked at matched synovial fluid samples from ankylosing spondylitis patients. Disease-linked clones were reported to be significantly enriched there. It appeared that ankylosing spondylitis blood was characterized by a TCR beta motif of several highly homologous variants.

TCRdb called the 5' RACE reads again in MiXCR, with one record for every CDR3 protein. Here the sample spans over 150,000 distinct CDR3 sequences, more than 10% being singletons. There are a few counts of this clonotype. What it recognizes is unknown. Sequenced input: blood, either unsorted or a sorted T cell fraction (not recorded which). The TCR originated in a male donor with ankylosing spondylitis or in good health (not recorded which).

CDR3 DNA sequence: TGCAGCGTCGCAGAATGGGGAGAGACCCAGTACTTC. Amino acids: CSVAEWGETQYF. The chain links TRBV29-1 to TRBJ2-5; D is ambiguous. The ends were cut back, 6 bases at V and 4 bases at J, with 12 bases in the middle. Germline V lookup: CDR1 SQVTM, CDR2 ANQGSEA. The CDR3 covers 12 residues.